These T cell receptor beta chains were read from a single sample in a study of blood T cell repertoires in COVID-19. Profiling relied on immunoSEQ multiplex PCR, and the TCRdb table lists in-frame clones only, not all of them. The data show a few hundred thousand clones, 65% to 85% seen once. The sequenced sample consisted of peripheral blood. The receptors were gathered from a person aged 70 to 85 with COVID-19, enrolled during active disease. CDR3s include the opening cysteine and the closing phenylalanine or tryptophan. A D gene is named only where the DNA matches it firmly. Some rows have no size entry. The others give once, few or many, or a class for an expanded clone.

j_call d_call v_call clone_size cdr3_nt cdr3_aa
TRBJ1-5 NA TRBV5-8 few TGTGCCAGCAGCTTGGGTGCATACCGACTTAATCAGCCCCAGCATTTT CASSLGAYRLNQPQHF
TRBJ1-6 NA TRBV14 once TGTGCCAGCAGCCAAGTCCAGGGCAATTCACCCCTCCACTTT CASSQVQGNSPLHF
TRBJ1-5 TRBD1 TRBV28 NA TGTGCCAGCAAAACGACAGGGTATAGCAATCAGCCCCAGCATTTT CASKTTGYSNQPQHF
TRBJ1-1 NA TRBV15 NA TGTGCCACCAGCAGATCCGGTTGGGGCCAGAACACTGAAGCTTTCTTT CATSRSGWGQNTEAFF
TRBJ2-7 NA TRBV7-2 once TGTGCCAGCAGCTTAGGCGAGGAACTCTACGAGCAGTACTTC CASSLGEELYEQYF
TRBJ1-5 NA TRBV6-5 NA TGTGCCAGCAGTTACTGGCCCCTTAGCAATCAGCCCCAGCATTTT CASSYWPLSNQPQHF
TRBJ1-4 TRBD1 TRBV5-5 NA TGTGCCAGCAGCTTGTCGGGACAGGGTAATGAAAAACTGTTTTTT CASSLSGQGNEKLFF
TRBJ1-4 NA TRBV7-2 NA TGTGCCACCGGGGAGGGGGCAACTAATGAAAAACTGTTTTTT CATGEGATNEKLFF
TRBJ2-5 TRBD2 TRBV7-2 NA TGTGCCAGCAGCGTAGCGGGGGGCCAAGAGACCCAGTACTTC CASSVAGGQETQYF
TRBJ1-1 NA TRBV4-1 NA TGCGCCAGCAGCCAATACGGAGGACAGCCAAACACTGAAGCTTTCTTT CASSQYGGQPNTEAFF
TRBJ1-5 TRBD1 TRBV7-3 NA TGTGCCAGCAGCCTAAAGAAAGACAGGGTACCTGGAGAAAGCAATCAGCCCCAGCATTTT CASSLKKDRVPGESNQPQHF
TRBJ2-1 NA TRBV12-3/TRBV12-4 NA TGTGCCAGCAGTCCCCCCAGGGGTGAGCAGTTCTTC CASSPPRGEQFF
TRBJ1-1 TRBD1 TRBV2 NA TGTGCCAGCAGTGAAATTACAGGGGTGAACACTGAAGCTTTCTTT CASSEITGVNTEAFF
TRBJ1-6 TRBD1 TRBV5-4 NA TGTGCCAGCAGCTTGGGTGGAGCCCAGGGGGGAAATAATTCACCCCTCCACTTT CASSLGGAQGGNNSPLHF
TRBJ1-6 NA TRBV27 NA TGTGCCAGCAGTTTATTCGGGGGGAAACTTAATTCACCCCTCCACTTT CASSLFGGKLNSPLHF
TRBJ1-2 NA TRBV19 NA TGTGCCAGTAGCCGCCTTAAGATCTCCCTAGACTATGGCTACACCTTC CASSRLKISLDYGYTF
TRBJ2-3 NA TRBV9 NA TGTGCCAGCAGCGTAGCCGGGTATACAGATACGCAGTATTTT CASSVAGYTDTQYF
TRBJ2-7 TRBD1 TRBV7-2 NA TGTGCCAGCAGCTTAGGACAGGGGCGGTACGGGCAGTACTTC CASSLGQGRYGQYF
TRBJ2-2 TRBD1 TRBV25-1 NA TGTGCCAGCACCGGGACAGCGTCGAACACCGGGGAGCTGTTTTTT CASTGTASNTGELFF
TRBJ2-1 TRBD1 TRBV5-1 once TGCGCCAGCAGCACCACAGGGGCTGGCTCCTACAATGAGCAGTTCTTC CASSTTGAGSYNEQFF
TRBJ2-5 NA TRBV11-3 NA TGTGCCAGCAGTTTTCGGGGGGCCGTCTTTTGGGAGACCCAGTACTTC CASSFRGAVFWETQYF
TRBJ2-1 TRBD2 TRBV19 NA TGTGCCAGTAGTACCGCGGGAGGGTTCTACAATGAGCAGTTCTTC CASSTAGGFYNEQFF
TRBJ1-2 NA TRBV5-6 NA TGTGCCAGCAGCTTAAACAGGGCCCGAGGCTACACCTTC CASSLNRARGYTF
TRBJ2-3 TRBD2 TRBV28 NA TGTGCCAGCAGTTTAGGGGCGGGGGGATCCGCAGATACGCAGTATTTT CASSLGAGGSADTQYF
TRBJ1-5 NA TRBV6-2/TRBV6-3 NA TGTGCCAGCAGTCCCAGGGGTGGGGGCAATCAGCCCCAGCATTTT CASSPRGGGNQPQHF
TRBJ1-2 NA TRBV28 NA TGTGCCAGCAGCCTGAGCCCCCTTCTCTATGGCTACACCTTC CASSLSPLLYGYTF
TRBJ1-4 NA TRBV28 NA TGTGCCAGCAGTGTGAGTAATGAAAAACTGTTTTTT CASSVSNEKLFF
TRBJ1-5 TRBD1 TRBV19 NA TGTGCCAGTAGGATCGGACAGGGGGTCCTGACCCAGCATTTT CASRIGQGVLTQHF
TRBJ2-2 TRBD2 TRBV5-4 NA TGTGCCAGCAGCGGACCCCCCGGACAGCGGGGGGGGGAGCTGTTTTTT CASSGPPGQRGGELFF
TRBJ2-3 TRBD2 TRBV4-1 NA TGCGCCAGCAGCCAAGACATACTAGCGGGAGAATCCGGTACGCAGTATTTT CASSQDILAGESGTQYF
TRBJ2-3 TRBD2 TRBV7-3 NA TGTGCCAGCAGCAAAGCGGGGGGGAGCACAGATACGCAGTATTTT CASSKAGGSTDTQYF
TRBJ2-3 NA TRBV7-9 NA TGTGCCAGCAGCCCCCCCGCAACAGACACAGATACGCAGTATTTT CASSPPATDTDTQYF
TRBJ1-4 NA TRBV11-2 NA TGTGCCAGCAGCCAAGGACAGAGTCATAATGAAAAACTGTTTTTT CASSQGQSHNEKLFF
TRBJ2-5 NA TRBV9 NA TGTGCCAGCAGCCCAAGGGGGGGCTGGGGGTACCAAGAGACCCAGTACTTC CASSPRGGWGYQETQYF
TRBJ2-2 TRBD2 TRBV7-2 NA TGTGCCAGCAGACCTAGCGGGATGGGCACCGGGGAGCTGTTTTTT CASRPSGMGTGELFF
TRBJ1-3 TRBD1 TRBV11-3 NA TGTGCCAGCAGCCACGACAGGGGGTCTGGAAACACCATATATTTT CASSHDRGSGNTIYF
TRBJ2-7 TRBD1 TRBV19 NA TGTGCCAGTAGTAAGGGACAGGGCGCGCCCTCCTACGAGCAGTACTTC CASSKGQGAPSYEQYF
TRBJ1-1 NA TRBV28 NA TGTGCCAGCAGTTCAACCCGGGGTCTGAACACTGAAGCTTTCTTT CASSSTRGLNTEAFF
TRBJ1-2 NA TRBV6-1 NA TGTGCCAGCAGTGAAGCGAAAGCGCGGGACTACTATGGCTACACCTTC CASSEAKARDYYGYTF
TRBJ1-1 NA TRBV24-1 NA TGTGCCACCAGTGATTCAGGGCACACTGAAGCTTTCTTT CATSDSGHTEAFF
TRBJ2-5 TRBD2 TRBV7-7 NA TGTGCCAGCCCAGGTCTAGCGGGAGTAAGACAAGAGACCCAGTACTTC CASPGLAGVRQETQYF